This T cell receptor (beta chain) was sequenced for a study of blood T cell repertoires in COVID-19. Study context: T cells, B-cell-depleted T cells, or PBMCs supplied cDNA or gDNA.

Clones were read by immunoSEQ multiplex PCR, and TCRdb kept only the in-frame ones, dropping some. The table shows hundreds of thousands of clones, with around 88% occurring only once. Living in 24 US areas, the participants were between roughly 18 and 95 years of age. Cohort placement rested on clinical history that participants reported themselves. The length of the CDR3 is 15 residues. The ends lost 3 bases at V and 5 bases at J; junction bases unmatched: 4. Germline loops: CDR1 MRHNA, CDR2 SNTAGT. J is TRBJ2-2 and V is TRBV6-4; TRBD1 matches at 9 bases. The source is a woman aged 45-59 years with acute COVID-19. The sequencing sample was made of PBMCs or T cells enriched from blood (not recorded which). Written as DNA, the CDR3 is TGTGCCAGCAGTGAGGGGACAGGGTCAACCGGGGAGCTGTTTTTT. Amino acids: CASSEGTGSTGELFF.